The next 13 T cell receptor beta chains were all read from a single sample in a study of PD-1 blockade in classical Hodgkin lymphoma. Stated time point: cycle 4 day 1 (C4D1), after less than seven weeks of nivolumab. Relapse was seen in all patients after autologous stem cell transplantation, and brentuximab vedotin exposure was variable. TCRdb's copy holds only in-frame clones and misses some; the assay was immunoSEQ multiplex PCR. The data hold tens of thousands of clones, with approximately 80% observed a single time. The sequences come from peripheral blood mononuclear cells (PBMCs), collected before the fourth cycle of nivolumab. These receptor sequences come from a human donor with classical Hodgkin lymphoma.

J is TRBJ1-2 and V is TRBV11-2; D is possibly TRBD1 (5 bases). The ends were cut back, 5 bases at V and 10 bases at J, with 20 bases in the middle. There are 14 residues in the CDR3. Looked up from germline, CDR1 is SGHAT and CDR2 is FQNNGV. CDR3 protein: CASSNGQGGRSYTF. DNA of the CDR3: TGTGCCAGCAGCAATGGCCAGGGCGGAAGATCCTACACCTTC.

The chain combines TRBV18 with TRBJ2-5, with 8 bases matching TRBD1. The length of the CDR3 is 15 residues. V lost 3 bases, J lost 5 bases, and 8 bases stayed unmatched. The germline V gene has CDR1 KGHSH and CDR2 LQKENI. CDR3 amino acids: CASSPNRGSGETQYF. The DNA of the CDR3 is TGTGCCAGCTCACCTAACAGGGGGTCTGGGGAGACCCAGTACTTC.

The chain is built from TRBV5-4 and TRBJ2-2, with D hard to call. Germline CDR1 is SGHNT and CDR2 is YYREEE (reference sequence). V was clipped by 0 bases and J by 0 bases, with 6 bases between them. This CDR3 region has 15 residues. CDR3 nucleotide sequence: TGTGCCAGCAGCTTGGATGGGTCGAACACCGGGGAGCTGTTTTTT. It encodes CASSLDGSNTGELFF.

The rearrangement links TRBV6-1 to TRBJ1-5; D is unresolved. The CDR3 runs to 13 residues. Deletions cut 6 bases from V and 2 bases from J, with 8 bases between. Germline values: CDR1 MNHNS, CDR2 SASEGT. The CDR3 here is CASRTTGNQPQHF. CDR3 nucleotide sequence: TGTGCCAGCAGGACGACTGGCAATCAGCCCCAGCATTTT.

The chain joins TRBV7-9 to TRBJ2-3; D could derive from TRBD1 or TRBD2 (5 bases each). This CDR3 comprises 15 residues. The V gene lost 1 base and the J gene lost 2 bases, with 10 bases spanning the gap. The germline V gene encodes CDR1 SEHNR and CDR2 FQNEAQ (reference sequence). CDR3 sequence: CASSLGDEYTDTQYF. The CDR3 region has the DNA TGTGCCAGCAGCTTAGGGGACGAGTACACAGATACGCAGTATTTT.

In its sample, this clone is medium-sized. The CDR3 loop reads CAWSVKVDQETQYF. The CDR3 DNA reads TGTGCCTGGAGTGTGAAAGTAGACCAAGAGACCCAGTACTTC. The chain has TRBV30 and TRBJ2-5; D gene unclear. Germline values: CDR1 GTSNPN, CDR2 SVGIG (reference sequence). The CDR3 has 14 residues. V gave up 0 bases and J gave up 0 bases, with 8 bases separating them.

This clone was observed a handful of times. The V call is TRBV11-2, the J call TRBJ1-2; no clear D. The CDR3 covers 14 residues. With 6 bases removed from V and 8 bases from J, the gap between germline ends came to 19 bases. Per the germline V gene, CDR1 is SGHAT and CDR2 is FQNNGV. The CDR3 loop reads CASRASGFMEGYTF. The CDR3 coding sequence is TGTGCCAGCAGGGCTAGCGGCTTCATGGAGGGCTACACCTTC.

The J gene is TRBJ2-1, the V gene TRBV18, with D possibly called TRBD1 or TRBD2 (5 bases each). This CDR3 contains 15 residues. V lost 3 bases to trimming and J lost 0 bases, with 9 bases between them. Germline CDR1 is KGHSH and CDR2 is LQKENI. The DNA of the CDR3 is TGTGCCAGCTCACCTCCAGGGAGCTCCTACAATGAGCAGTTCTTC. It is translated as CASSPPGSSYNEQFF.

This clone showed up just a few times. The chain carries TRBV7-2 and TRBJ1-5; unclear D gene. Deletions cut 4 bases from V and 2 bases from J, with 6 bases between. The CDR3 extends over 13 amino acids. CDR1 and CDR2 (germline): SGHTA, FQGNSA. The CDR3 DNA sequence: TGTGCCAGCAGCTCCTTTGGCAATCAGCCCCAGCATTTT. Translation: CASSSFGNQPQHF.

The V gene is TRBV28, the J gene TRBJ2-5, with a possible D match to TRBD2 (6 bases). This CDR3 region has 15 residues. V lost 2 bases, J lost 2 bases, and 12 bases lay in between. In germline, CDR1 is MDHEN, CDR2 SYDVKM. CDR3 nucleotide sequence: TGTGCCAGCAGTTTAAGTTCGGCGGGGCAAGAGACCCAGTACTTC. It encodes CASSLSSAGQETQYF.

The chain joins TRBV9 to TRBJ1-1, with D perhaps matching TRBD1 (5 bases). The CDR3 has 12 residues. The ends were cut back, 0 bases at V and 10 bases at J, with 10 bases in the middle. Germline V gene lookup returns CDR1 SGDLS and CDR2 YYNGEE. The CDR3 loop is CASSVDAGVAFF. The CDR3 DNA reads as TGTGCCAGCAGCGTAGATGCGGGGGTAGCTTTCTTT.

The DNA for the CDR3 is TGTGCCAGCAGCTTTGGCAGTCAAGAGACCCAGTACTTC. This gives the protein CASSFGSQETQYF. The chain has TRBV11-1 and TRBJ2-5; no reliable D call. Trimming removed 3 bases from V and 2 bases from J, with 7 bases in between. Germline V gene lookup returns CDR1 SGHAT and CDR2 FQDESV (reference sequence). The CDR3 sequence is 13 residues long.

This clone was recorded only once. The chain couples TRBV18 to TRBJ1-1; D gene ambiguous. CDR1 is KGHSH and CDR2 is LQKENI in the germline V gene. The CDR3 consists of 15 residues. The V end was cut by 3 bases, the J end by 1 base, with 12 bases between. Written as DNA, the CDR3 is TGTGCCAGCTCACCCTTGAGGACCGGGAACACTGAAGCTTTCTTT. Amino acid sequence: CASSPLRTGNTEAFF.